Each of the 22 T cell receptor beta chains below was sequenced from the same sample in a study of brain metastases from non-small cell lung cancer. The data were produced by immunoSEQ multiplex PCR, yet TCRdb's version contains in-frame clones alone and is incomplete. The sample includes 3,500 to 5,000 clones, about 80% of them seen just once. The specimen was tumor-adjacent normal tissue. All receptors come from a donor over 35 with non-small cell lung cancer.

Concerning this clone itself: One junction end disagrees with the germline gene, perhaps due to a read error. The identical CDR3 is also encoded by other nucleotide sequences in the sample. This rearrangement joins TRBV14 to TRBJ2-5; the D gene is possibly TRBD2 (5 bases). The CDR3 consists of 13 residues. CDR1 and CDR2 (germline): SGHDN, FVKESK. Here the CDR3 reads CASSQAPGETQYF. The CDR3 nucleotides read TGTGCTAGCAGCCAAGCCCCGGGGGAGACCCAGTACTTC. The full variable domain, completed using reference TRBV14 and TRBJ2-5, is EAGVTQFPSHSVIEKGQTVTLRCDPISGHDNLYWYRRVMGKEIKFLLHFVKESKQDESGMPNNRFLAERTGGTYSTLKVQPAELEDSGVYFCASSQAPGETQYFGPGTRLLVL.

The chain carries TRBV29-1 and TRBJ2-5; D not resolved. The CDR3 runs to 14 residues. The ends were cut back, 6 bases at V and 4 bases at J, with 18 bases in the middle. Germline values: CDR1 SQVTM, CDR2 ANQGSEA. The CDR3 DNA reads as TGCAGCGTGCATCTCGTGAGTCGGTTAGAGACCCAGTACTTC. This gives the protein CSVHLVSRLETQYF.

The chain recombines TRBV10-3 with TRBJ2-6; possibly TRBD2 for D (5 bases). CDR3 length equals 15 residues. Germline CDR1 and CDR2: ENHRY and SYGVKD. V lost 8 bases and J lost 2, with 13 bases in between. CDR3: CAIFGVGTGANVLTF. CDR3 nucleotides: TGTGCCATCTTCGGGGTTGGAACTGGGGCCAACGTCCTGACTTTC.

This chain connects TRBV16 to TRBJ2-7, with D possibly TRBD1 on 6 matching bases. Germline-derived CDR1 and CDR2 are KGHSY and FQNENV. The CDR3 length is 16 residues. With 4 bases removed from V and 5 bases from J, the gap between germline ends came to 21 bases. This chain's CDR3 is CASSPFGEQGFNEQYF. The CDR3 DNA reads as TGTGCCAGCAGCCCCTTCGGGGAACAGGGCTTCAACGAGCAGTACTTC.

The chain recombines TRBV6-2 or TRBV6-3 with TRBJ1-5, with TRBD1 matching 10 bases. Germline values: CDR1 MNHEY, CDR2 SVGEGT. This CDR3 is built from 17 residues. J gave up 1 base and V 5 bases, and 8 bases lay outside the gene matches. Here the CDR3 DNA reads TGTGCCAGCAGTACGGGGGACAGGGGTGGAAGCAATCAGCCCCAGCATTTT. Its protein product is CASSTGDRGGSNQPQHF.

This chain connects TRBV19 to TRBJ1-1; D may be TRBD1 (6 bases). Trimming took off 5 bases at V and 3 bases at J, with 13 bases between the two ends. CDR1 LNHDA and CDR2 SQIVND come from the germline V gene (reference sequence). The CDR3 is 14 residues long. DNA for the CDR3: TGTGCCAGTAGTTTCCAGGGGATGGACACTGAAGCTTTCTTT. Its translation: CASSFQGMDTEAFF.

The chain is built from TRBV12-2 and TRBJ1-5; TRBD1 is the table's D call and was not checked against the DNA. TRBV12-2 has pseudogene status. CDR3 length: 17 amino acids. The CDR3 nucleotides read TGTGCAAGTCGCTTAGCCATATGGCAGGGGGCGATTCAGCCCCAGCATTTT. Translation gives CASRLAIWQGAIQPQHF.

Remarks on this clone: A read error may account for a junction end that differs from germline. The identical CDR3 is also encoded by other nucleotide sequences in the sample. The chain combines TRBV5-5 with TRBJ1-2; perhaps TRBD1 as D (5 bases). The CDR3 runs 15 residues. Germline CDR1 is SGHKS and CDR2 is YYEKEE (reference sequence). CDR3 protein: CASSFEETVPYGYTF. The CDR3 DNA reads TGTGCCAGCAGCTTTGAAGAGACAGTACCCTATGGCTACACCTTT.

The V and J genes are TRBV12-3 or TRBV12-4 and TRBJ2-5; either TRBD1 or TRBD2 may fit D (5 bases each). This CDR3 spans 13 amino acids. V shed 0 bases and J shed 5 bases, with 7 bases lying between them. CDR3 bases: TGTGCCAGCAGTTTAGCGGGGGTTGAGACCCAGTACTTC. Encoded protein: CASSLAGVETQYF.

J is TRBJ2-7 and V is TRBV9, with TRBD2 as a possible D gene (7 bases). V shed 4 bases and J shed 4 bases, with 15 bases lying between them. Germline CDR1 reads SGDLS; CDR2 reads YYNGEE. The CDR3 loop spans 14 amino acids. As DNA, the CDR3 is TGTGCCAGCAGCCCTCGAGCGGGACAATACGAGCAGTACTTC. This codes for CASSPRAGQYEQYF. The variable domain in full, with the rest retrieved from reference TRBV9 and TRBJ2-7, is DSGVTQTPKHLITATGQRVTLRCSPRSGDLSVYWYQQSLDQGLQFLIQYYNGEERAKGNILERFSAQQFPDLHSELNLSSLELGDSALYFCASSPRAGQYEQYFGPGTRLTVT.

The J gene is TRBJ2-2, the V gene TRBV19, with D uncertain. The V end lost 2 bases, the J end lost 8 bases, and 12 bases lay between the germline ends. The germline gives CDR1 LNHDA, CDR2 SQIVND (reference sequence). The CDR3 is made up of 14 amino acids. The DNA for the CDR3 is TGTGCCAGTAGTATAAGAGAGATTATAGGGGAGCTGTTTTTT. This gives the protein CASSIREIIGELFF.

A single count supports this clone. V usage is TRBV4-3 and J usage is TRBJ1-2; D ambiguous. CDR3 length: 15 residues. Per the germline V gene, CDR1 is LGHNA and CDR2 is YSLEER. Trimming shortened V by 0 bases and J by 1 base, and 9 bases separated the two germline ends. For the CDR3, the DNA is TGCGCCAGCAGCCAAGATCGATTGGTTAACTATGGCTACACCTTC. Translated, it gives CASSQDRLVNYGYTF.

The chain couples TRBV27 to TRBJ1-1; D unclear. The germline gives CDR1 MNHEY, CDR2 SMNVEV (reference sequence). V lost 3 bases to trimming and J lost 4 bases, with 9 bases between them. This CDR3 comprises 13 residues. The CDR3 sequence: CASSFLLGTEAFF. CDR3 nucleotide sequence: TGTGCCAGCAGTTTCCTTCTGGGCACTGAAGCTTTCTTT.

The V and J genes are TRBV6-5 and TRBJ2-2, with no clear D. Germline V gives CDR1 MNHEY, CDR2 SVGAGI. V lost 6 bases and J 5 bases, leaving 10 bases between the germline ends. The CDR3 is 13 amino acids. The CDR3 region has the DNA TGTGCCAGCAGGGCCCCTTTAACCGGGGAGCTGTTTTTT. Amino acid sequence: CASRAPLTGELFF.

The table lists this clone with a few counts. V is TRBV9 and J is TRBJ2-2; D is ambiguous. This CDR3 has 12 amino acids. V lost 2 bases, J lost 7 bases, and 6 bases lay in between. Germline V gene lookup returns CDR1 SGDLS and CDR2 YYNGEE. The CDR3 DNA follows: TGTGCCAGCAGCGTTGACGTCGGGGAGCTGTTTTTT. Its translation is CASSVDVGELFF.

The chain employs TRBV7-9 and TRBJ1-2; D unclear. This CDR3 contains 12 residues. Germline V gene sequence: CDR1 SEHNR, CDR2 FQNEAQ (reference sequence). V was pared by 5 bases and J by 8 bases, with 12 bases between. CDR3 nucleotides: TGTGCCAGCAGCCCCCGGATGGGCGGCTACACCTTC. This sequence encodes CASSPRMGGYTF.

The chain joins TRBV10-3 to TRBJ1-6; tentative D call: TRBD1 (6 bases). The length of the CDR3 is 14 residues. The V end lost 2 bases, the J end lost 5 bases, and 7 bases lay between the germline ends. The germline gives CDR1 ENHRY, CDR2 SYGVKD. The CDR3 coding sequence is TGTGCCATCAGTGAGAACAGGGATAATTCACCCCTCCACTTT. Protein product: CAISENRDNSPLHF.

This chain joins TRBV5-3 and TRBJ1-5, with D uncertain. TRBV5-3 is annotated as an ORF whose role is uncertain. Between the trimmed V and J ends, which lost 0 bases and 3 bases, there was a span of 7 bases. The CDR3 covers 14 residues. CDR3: CARSLGQPNQPQHF. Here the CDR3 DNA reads TGTGCCAGAAGCTTGGGTCAGCCCAATCAGCCCCAGCATTTT.

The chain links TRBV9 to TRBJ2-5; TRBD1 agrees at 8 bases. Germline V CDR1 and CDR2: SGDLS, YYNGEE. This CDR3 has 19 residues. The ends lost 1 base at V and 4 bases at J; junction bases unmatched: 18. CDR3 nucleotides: TGTGCCAGCAGCGTACCTAACATACTGGGACAGGACTACCGAGAGACCCAGTACTTC. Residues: CASSVPNILGQDYRETQYF.

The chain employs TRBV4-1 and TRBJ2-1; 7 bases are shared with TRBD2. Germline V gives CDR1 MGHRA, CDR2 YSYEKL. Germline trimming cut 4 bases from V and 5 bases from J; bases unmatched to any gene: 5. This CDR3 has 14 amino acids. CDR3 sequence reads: CASSPGLLDNEQFF. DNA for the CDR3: TGCGCCAGCAGCCCGGGACTACTCGACAATGAGCAGTTCTTC.

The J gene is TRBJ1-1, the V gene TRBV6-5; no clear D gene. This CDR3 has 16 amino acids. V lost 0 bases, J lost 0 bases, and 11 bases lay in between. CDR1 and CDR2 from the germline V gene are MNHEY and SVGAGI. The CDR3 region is CASSYSRSDMNTEAFF. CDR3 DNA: TGTGCCAGCAGTTACTCGAGGTCCGATATGAACACTGAAGCTTTCTTT.

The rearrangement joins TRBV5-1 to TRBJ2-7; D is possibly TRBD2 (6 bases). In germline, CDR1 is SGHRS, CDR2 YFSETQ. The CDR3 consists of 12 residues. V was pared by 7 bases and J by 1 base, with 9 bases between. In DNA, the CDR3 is TGCGCCAGCGGGACTGATTCCTACGAGCAGTACTTC. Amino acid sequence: CASGTDSYEQYF.